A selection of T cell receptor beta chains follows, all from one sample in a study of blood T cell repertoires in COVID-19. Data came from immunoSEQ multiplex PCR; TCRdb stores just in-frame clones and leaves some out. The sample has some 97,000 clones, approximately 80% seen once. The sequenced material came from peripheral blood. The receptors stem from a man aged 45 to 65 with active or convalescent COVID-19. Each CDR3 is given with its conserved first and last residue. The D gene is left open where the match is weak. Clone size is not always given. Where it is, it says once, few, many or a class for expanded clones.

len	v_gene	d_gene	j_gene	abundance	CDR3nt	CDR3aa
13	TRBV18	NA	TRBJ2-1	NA	TGTGCCAGCTCACCACCGAGTACGCTCGAGCAGTTCTTC	CASSPPSTLEQFF
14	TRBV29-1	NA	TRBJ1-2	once	TGCAGCGTGGGATCCCGTGAGGGGGTCTATGGCTACACCTTC	CSVGSREGVYGYTF
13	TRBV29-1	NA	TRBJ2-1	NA	TGCAGCGTTGCCCCCACCAGGGGAAATGAGCAGTTCTTC	CSVAPTRGNEQFF
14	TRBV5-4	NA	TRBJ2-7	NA	TGTGCCAGCAGCTCGACAGAGATTCCCTACGAGCAGTACTTC	CASSSTEIPYEQYF
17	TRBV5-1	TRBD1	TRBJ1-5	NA	TGCGCCAGCAGCTTGGAGGGACAGGGGGCGGGTAATCAGCCCCAGCATTTT	CASSLEGQGAGNQPQHF
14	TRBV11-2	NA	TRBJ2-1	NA	TGTGCCAGCAGCCCGGGGTCAGGATACAATGAGCAGTTCTTC	CASSPGSGYNEQFF
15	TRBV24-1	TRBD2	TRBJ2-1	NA	TGTGCCACCAGTGATCGGGCGGGAGGTCATGATGAGCAGTTCTTC	CATSDRAGGHDEQFF
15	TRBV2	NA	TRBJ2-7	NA	TGTGCCAGCAGTGAAGCCCGGGGTAGCTCCTACGAGCAGTACTTC	CASSEARGSSYEQYF
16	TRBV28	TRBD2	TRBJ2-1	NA	TGTGCCAGCAGTTTTTCGGGTGCGGGAGGTCGGGATGAGCAGTTCTTC	CASSFSGAGGRDEQFF
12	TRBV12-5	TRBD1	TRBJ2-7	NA	TGTGCTAGTGGGAGGACAGGGCGCGAGCAGTACTTC	CASGRTGREQYF
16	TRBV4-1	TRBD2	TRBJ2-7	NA	TGCGCCAGCAGCCAAGATCGGCCCAGCGGGAACAACGAGCAGTACTTC	CASSQDRPSGNNEQYF
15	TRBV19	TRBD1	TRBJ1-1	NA	TGTGCCAGTAGTAGGGGACAGCCGATGAACACTGAAGCTTTCTTT	CASSRGQPMNTEAFF
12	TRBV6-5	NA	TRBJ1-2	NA	TGTGCCAGCAGTCAATCAGGGATTGGCTACACCTTC	CASSQSGIGYTF
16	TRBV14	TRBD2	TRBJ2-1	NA	TGTGCCAGCAGCCAACGGTCTAGCGGGTACTACAATGAGCAGTTCTTC	CASSQRSSGYYNEQFF
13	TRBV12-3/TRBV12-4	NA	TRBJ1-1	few	TGTGCCAGCAGTTTAGTAGAGGGCTCTGAAGCTTTCTTT	CASSLVEGSEAFF
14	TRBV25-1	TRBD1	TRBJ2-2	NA	TGTGCCAGCCAGGGACAGGGGTGGACCGGGGAGCTGTTTTTT	CASQGQGWTGELFF
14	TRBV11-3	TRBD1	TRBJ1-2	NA	TGTGCCAGCAGCACAGCCGGGACAGGGCGAGGCTACACCTTC	CASSTAGTGRGYTF
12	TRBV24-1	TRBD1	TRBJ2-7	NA	TGTGCCACCAGTGATTTGCGCGGACAGGGGTACTTC	CATSDLRGQGYF
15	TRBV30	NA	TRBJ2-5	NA	TGTGCCGGAACACTCCTGGAGGGGCGGGCAGAGACCCAGTACTTC	CAGTLLEGRAETQYF
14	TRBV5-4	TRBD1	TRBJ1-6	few	TGTGCCAGCAGTACAGGGGGCGCCGGTTCACCCCTCCACTTT	CASSTGGAGSPLHF
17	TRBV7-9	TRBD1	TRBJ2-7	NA	TGTGCCAGCAGCTTAATGTTCCTTGAGTCAGGGGGCGTTCAGCAGTACTTC	CASSLMFLESGGVQQYF
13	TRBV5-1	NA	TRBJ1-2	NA	TGCGCCAGCAGCTTAATGGCAGACTATGGCTACACCTTC	CASSLMADYGYTF
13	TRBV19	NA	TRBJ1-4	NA	TGTGCCAGCTCCCGGGTGGGAGATGAAAAACTGTTTTTT	CASSRVGDEKLFF